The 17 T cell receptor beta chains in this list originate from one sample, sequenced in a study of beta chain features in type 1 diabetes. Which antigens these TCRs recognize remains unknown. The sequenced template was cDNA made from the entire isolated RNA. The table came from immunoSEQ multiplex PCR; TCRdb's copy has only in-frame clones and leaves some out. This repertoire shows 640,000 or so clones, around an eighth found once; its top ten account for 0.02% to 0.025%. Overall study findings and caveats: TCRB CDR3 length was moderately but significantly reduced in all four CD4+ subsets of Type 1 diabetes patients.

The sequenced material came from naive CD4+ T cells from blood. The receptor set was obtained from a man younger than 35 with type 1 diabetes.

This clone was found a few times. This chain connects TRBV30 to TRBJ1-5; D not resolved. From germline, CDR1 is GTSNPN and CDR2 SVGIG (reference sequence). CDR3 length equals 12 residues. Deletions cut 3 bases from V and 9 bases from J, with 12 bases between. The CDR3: CAWSALTGPQHF. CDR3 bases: TGTGCCTGGAGCGCTCTCACGGGGCCCCAGCATTTT. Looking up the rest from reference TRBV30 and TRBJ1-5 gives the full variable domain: SQTIHQWPATLVQPVGSPLSLECTVEGTSNPNLYWYRQAAGRGLQLLFYSVGIGQISSEVPQNLSASRPQDRQFILSSKKLLLSDSGFYLCAWSALTGPQHFGDGTRLSIL.

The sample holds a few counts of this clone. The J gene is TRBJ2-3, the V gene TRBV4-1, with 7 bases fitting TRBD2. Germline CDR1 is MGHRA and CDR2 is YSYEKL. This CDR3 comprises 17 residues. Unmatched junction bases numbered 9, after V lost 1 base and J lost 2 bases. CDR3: CASSQGWARGDTDTQYF. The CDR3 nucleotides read TGCGCCAGCAGCCAAGGGTGGGCCCGGGGGGACACAGATACGCAGTATTTT.

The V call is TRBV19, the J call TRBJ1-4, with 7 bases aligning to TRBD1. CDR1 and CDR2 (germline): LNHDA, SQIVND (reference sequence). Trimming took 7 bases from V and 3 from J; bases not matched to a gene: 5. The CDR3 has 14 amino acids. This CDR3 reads CASTRGTANEKLFF. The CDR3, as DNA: TGTGCCAGTACCAGGGGGACAGCTAATGAAAAACTGTTTTTT.

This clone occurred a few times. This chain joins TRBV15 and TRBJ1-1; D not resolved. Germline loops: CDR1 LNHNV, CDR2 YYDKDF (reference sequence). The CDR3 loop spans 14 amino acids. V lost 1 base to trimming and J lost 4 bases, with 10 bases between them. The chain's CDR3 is CATSRVEGSTEAFF. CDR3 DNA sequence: TGTGCCACCAGCAGAGTGGAGGGTAGCACTGAAGCTTTCTTT. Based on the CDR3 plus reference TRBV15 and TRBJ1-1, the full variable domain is DAMVIQNPRYQVTQFGKPVTLSCSQTLNHNVMYWYQQKSSQAPKLLFHYYDKDFNNEADTPDNFQSRRPNTSFCFLDIRSPGLGDTAMYLCATSRVEGSTEAFFGQGTRLTVV.

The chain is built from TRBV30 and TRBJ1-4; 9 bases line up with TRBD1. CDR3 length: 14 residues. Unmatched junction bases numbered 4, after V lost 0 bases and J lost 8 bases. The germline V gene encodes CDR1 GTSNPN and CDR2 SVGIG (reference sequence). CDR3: CAWSVGQGSEKLFF. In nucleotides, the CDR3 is TGTGCCTGGAGTGTTGGACAGGGGTCCGAAAAACTGTTTTTT.

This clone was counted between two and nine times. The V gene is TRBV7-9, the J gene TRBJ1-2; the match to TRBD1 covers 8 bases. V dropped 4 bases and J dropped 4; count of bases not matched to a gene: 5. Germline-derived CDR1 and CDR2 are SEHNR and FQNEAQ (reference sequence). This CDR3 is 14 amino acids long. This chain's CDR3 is CASSSDREFYGYTF. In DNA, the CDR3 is TGTGCCAGCAGCTCGGACAGGGAATTCTATGGCTACACCTTC.

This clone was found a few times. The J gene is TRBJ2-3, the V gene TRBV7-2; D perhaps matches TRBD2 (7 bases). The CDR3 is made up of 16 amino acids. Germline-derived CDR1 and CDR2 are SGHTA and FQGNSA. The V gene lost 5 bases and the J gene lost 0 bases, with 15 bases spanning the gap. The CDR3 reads CASSPWGRESTDTQYF. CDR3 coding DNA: TGTGCCAGCAGCCCCTGGGGGCGGGAGAGCACAGATACGCAGTATTTT.

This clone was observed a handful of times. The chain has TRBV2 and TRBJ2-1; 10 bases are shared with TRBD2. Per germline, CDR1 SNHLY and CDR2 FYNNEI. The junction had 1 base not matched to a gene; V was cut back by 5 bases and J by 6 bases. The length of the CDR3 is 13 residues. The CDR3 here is CASSRTSGNEQFF. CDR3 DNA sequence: TGTGCCAGCAGTAGGACTAGCGGCAATGAGCAGTTCTTC.

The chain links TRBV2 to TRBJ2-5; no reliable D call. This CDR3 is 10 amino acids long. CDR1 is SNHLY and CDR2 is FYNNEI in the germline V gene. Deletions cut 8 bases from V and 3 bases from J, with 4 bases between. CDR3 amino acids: CASGKETQYF. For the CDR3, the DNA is TGTGCCAGCGGAAAAGAGACCCAGTACTTC.

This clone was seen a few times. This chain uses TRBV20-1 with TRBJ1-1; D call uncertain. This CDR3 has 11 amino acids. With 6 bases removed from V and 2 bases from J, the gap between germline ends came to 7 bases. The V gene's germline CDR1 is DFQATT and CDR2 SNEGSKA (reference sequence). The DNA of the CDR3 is TGCAGTGCAACGACAAACACTGAAGCTTTCTTT. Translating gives CSATTNTEAFF.

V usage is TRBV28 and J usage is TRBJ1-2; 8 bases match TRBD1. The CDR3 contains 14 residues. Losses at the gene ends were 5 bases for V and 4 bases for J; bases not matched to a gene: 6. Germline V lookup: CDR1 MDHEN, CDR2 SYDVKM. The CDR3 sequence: CASSPGQGGYGYTF. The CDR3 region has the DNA TGTGCCAGCAGTCCTGGACAGGGAGGCTATGGCTACACCTTC.

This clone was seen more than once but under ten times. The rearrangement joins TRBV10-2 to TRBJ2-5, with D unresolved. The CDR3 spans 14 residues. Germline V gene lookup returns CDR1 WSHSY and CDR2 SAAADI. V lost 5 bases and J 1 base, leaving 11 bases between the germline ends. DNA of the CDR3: TGCGCCAGCAGTCCCCAGGCGCCCCAAGAGACCCAGTACTTC. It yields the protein CASSPQAPQETQYF.

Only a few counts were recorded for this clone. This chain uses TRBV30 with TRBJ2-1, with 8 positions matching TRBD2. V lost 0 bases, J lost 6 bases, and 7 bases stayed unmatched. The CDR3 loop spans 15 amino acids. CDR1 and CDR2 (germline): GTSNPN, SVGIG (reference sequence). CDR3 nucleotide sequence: TGTGCCTGGAGTGTCGCCAGCGGGGGTCCCAATGAGCAGTTCTTC. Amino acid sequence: CAWSVASGGPNEQFF.

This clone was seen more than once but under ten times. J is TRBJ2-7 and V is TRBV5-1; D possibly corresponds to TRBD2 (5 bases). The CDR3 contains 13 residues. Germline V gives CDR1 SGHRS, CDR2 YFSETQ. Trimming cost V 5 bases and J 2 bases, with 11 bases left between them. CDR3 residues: CASRGSGTYEQYF. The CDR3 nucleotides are TGCGCCAGCAGGGGGAGCGGAACCTACGAGCAGTACTTC.

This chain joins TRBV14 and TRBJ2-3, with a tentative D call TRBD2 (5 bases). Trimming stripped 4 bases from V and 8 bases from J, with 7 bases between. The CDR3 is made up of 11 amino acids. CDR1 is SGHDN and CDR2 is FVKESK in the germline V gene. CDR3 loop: CASSLGGTQYF. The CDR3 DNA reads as TGTGCCAGCAGCCTCGGAGGTACGCAGTATTTT.

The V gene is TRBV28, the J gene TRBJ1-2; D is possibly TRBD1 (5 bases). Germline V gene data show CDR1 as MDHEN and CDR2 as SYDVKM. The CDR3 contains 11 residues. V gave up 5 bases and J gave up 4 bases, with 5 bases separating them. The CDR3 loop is CASSQGYGYTF. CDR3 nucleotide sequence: TGTGCCAGCAGTCAGGGCTATGGCTACACCTTC.

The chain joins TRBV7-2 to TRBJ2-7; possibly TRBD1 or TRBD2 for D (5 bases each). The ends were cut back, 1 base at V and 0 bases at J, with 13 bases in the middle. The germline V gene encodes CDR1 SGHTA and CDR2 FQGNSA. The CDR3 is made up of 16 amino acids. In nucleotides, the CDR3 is TGTGCCAGCAGCTTAGTCGGAAGTGGGGGCTCCTACGAGCAGTACTTC. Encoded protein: CASSLVGSGGSYEQYF.